One and the same sample provided the 19 T cell receptor beta chains below, sequenced in a study of early T cells in non-severe SARS-CoV-2 infection. MiXCR, run by TCRdb on the 5' RACE reads, gives a single entry per CDR3 protein. The sample includes 55,000 to 75,000 distinct CDR3 sequences, 10% to 15% of them seen just once. Sequencing used whole blood. All receptors come from an adult who was a healthcare worker with PCR-confirmed SARS-CoV-2 infection or an uninfected control (not recorded which).

The chain joins TRBV7-8 to TRBJ2-2; 8 bases agree with TRBD1. Unmatched junction bases numbered 10, after V lost 8 bases and J lost 5 bases. The germline CDR1 and CDR2 sequences are SGHVS and FQNEAQ. The CDR3 has 15 residues. CDR3: CASGVTGAGTGELFF. The CDR3 coding sequence is TGTGCCAGCGGGGTGACAGGGGCGGGGACCGGGGAGCTGTTTTTT.

This clonotype occurred a few times. The chain joins TRBV6-1 to TRBJ2-5; D uncertain. The germline gives CDR1 MNHNS, CDR2 SASEGT. The CDR3 is made up of 12 amino acids. Trimming stripped 5 bases from V and 5 bases from J, with 9 bases between. The CDR3 region is CASSQPRETQYF. As DNA, the CDR3 is TGTGCCAGCAGTCAGCCGAGGGAGACCCAGTACTTC.

This chain uses TRBV15 with TRBJ2-7, with 8 bases identical to TRBD1. There are 17 residues in the CDR3. The germline V gene encodes CDR1 LNHNV and CDR2 YYDKDF (reference sequence). After removal of 0 bases from V and 0 bases from J, the junction contained 7 bases not matched to a gene. CDR3 sequence: CATSRDQGDRNSYEQYF. The DNA of the CDR3 is TGTGCCACCAGCAGAGATCAGGGGGACAGGAACTCCTACGAGCAGTACTTC.

For this clonotype: A much larger clone is a single base away; this may be a read error. This chain links TRBV20-1 with TRBJ2-1; D may correspond to TRBD1 or TRBD2 (5 bases each). This CDR3 has 16 amino acids. Per germline, CDR1 DFQATT and CDR2 SNEGSKA (reference sequence). CDR3 amino acids: CSASGTDLSSYSEQFF. In nucleotides, the CDR3 is TGCAGTGCTAGCGGGACCGACCTTAGCTCCTACAGTGAGCAGTTCTTC.

The V call is TRBV7-8, the J call TRBJ2-3, with 7 bases matching TRBD1. The V segment lost 2 bases and the J segment 2 bases; nucleotides outside the gene matches: 4. Germline V lookup: CDR1 SGHVS, CDR2 FQNEAQ. The CDR3 is 15 residues long. CDR3 sequence reads: CASSLRDRDTDTQYF. In DNA form, the CDR3 reads TGTGCCAGCAGCTTACGCGACAGGGACACAGATACGCAGTATTTT.

This clonotype was observed many times. For the CDR3, the DNA is TGTGCCAGCAGCCCAGGGGCAGCTAACTATGGCTACACCTTC. It codes for CASSPGAANYGYTF. This chain connects TRBV3-1 to TRBJ1-2, with D possibly being TRBD1 (6 bases). This CDR3 has 14 amino acids. Trimming stripped 4 bases from V and 0 bases from J, with 9 bases between. CDR1 is LGHDT and CDR2 is YNNKEL in the germline V gene (reference sequence).

This clonotype has a count of ten or more. This chain connects TRBV18 to TRBJ1-6; 8 nucleotides align to TRBD1. V shed 4 bases, J shed 10 bases, and the junction held 9 bases outside the gene matches. The CDR3 is made up of 15 amino acids. The V gene's germline CDR1 is KGHSH and CDR2 LQKENI. The CDR3 coding sequence is TGTGCCAGCTCACTGGGCCGACAGGGGCGGTCACCCCTCCACTTT. It translates to CASSLGRQGRSPLHF.

This clonotype has just a few counts. V is TRBV6-9 and J is TRBJ1-6; D not resolved. This CDR3 is 15 amino acids long. The germline CDR1 and CDR2 sequences are MNHGY and SVAAGI. V lost 2 bases, J lost 5 bases, and 10 bases lay in between. CDR3 sequence (DNA): TGTGCCAGCAGTTATAGTCAGCTCGATAATTCACCCCTCCACTTT. Amino acid sequence: CASSYSQLDNSPLHF.

This clonotype was counted many times. The chain joins TRBV28 to TRBJ1-4, with 7 bases matching TRBD1. The V and J ends lost 8 bases and 4 bases, in that order; junction bases with no gene match: 1. This CDR3 has 12 residues. CDR1 and CDR2 (germline): MDHEN, SYDVKM. For the CDR3, the DNA is TGTGCCAGCCGACAGGGTAATGAAAAACTGTTTTTT. Protein: CASRQGNEKLFF.

This clonotype showed up many times. The rearrangement joins TRBV5-1 to TRBJ2-1; possible D gene TRBD2, 6 bases. The germline V and J ends were trimmed by 8 bases and 2 bases, with 14 bases remaining between them. In germline, CDR1 is SGHRS, CDR2 YFSETQ. CDR3 size: 14 residues. CDR3 region: CASGDGLTYNEQFF. The CDR3 region has the DNA TGCGCCAGTGGGGACGGACTAACCTACAATGAGCAGTTCTTC.

This clonotype has only one observation. The chain combines TRBV7-9 with TRBJ1-1, with 8 bases that match TRBD1. Germline CDR1 SEHNR, CDR2 FQNEAQ (reference sequence). V lost 4 bases and J lost 1; bases outside the gene matches: 2. The length of the CDR3 is 14 residues. The CDR3 coding sequence is TGTGCCAGCAGCTGGGGACAGGCGAACACTGAAGCTTTCTTT. This gives the protein CASSWGQANTEAFF. Complete variable domain (other parts from reference TRBV7-9 and TRBJ1-1): DTGVSQNPRHKITKRGQNVTFRCDPISEHNRLYWYRQTLGQGPEFLTYFQNEAQLEKSRLLSDRFSAERPKGSFSTLEIQRTEQGDSAMYLCASSWGQANTEAFFGQGTRLTVV.

At least ten counts were recorded for this clonotype. The chain has TRBV6-2 or TRBV6-3 and TRBJ2-7, with TRBD2 identical over 8 bases. V shed 2 bases and J 2 bases; nucleotides not matched to a gene: 14. CDR3 length equals 18 residues. CDR1 and CDR2 (germline): MNHEY, SVGEGT. As DNA, the CDR3 is TGTGCCAGCAGTTACCGCGGGACTAGTGGGAGGGCCACCTACGAGCAGTACTTC. It specifies CASSYRGTSGRATYEQYF.

This clonotype was seen repeatedly, ten times or more. The V call is TRBV28, the J call TRBJ2-1; D ambiguous. The CDR3 is made up of 18 amino acids. In germline, CDR1 is MDHEN, CDR2 SYDVKM. Trimming shortened V by 1 base and J by 0 bases, and 16 bases separated the two germline ends. CDR3 loop: CASSLSPGFGSSYNEQFF. CDR3 sequence (DNA): TGTGCCAGCAGTTTATCCCCTGGGTTCGGTAGCTCCTACAATGAGCAGTTCTTC.

This clonotype was detected ten times or more. The chain links TRBV7-6 to TRBJ2-2; D unclear. V was cut by 5 bases and J by 4 bases, with 14 bases left in between. Germline values: CDR1 SGHVS, CDR2 FNYEAQ. The CDR3 runs to 15 residues. The CDR3 reads CASSPLPRATGELFF. The CDR3 nucleotides are TGTGCCAGCAGCCCCCTTCCAAGGGCCACCGGGGAGCTGTTTTTT.

There are many counts of this clonotype. This chain links TRBV6-6 with TRBJ2-7, with a possible D match to TRBD2 (5 bases). Germline V gives CDR1 MNHNY, CDR2 SVGAGI (reference sequence). The CDR3 contains 15 residues. Trimming removed 0 bases at V and 1 base at J, with 10 bases between. The CDR3 DNA reads TGTGCCAGCAGTTACTCGGCGGGTCAATCCTACGAGCAGTACTTC. The encoded protein is CASSYSAGQSYEQYF.

V gene TRBV20-1 combines with J gene TRBJ1-1, with D uncertain. Germline V lookup: CDR1 DFQATT, CDR2 SNEGSKA (reference sequence). CDR3 length: 11 amino acids. V dropped 0 bases and J dropped 7 bases, with 6 bases sitting between them. The CDR3 DNA sequence: TGCAGTGCTAGAGAGGACGGTGAAGCTTTCTTT. Protein product: CSAREDGEAFF.

The chain carries TRBV20-1 and TRBJ1-2, with 7 bases that match TRBD1. This CDR3 has 13 amino acids. The V gene's germline CDR1 is DFQATT and CDR2 SNEGSKA (reference sequence). After removal of 3 bases from V and 5 bases from J, the junction contained 6 bases not matched to a gene. CDR3 bases: TGCAGTGCTAGTCAGGGGGGAATTTATGGCTACACCTTC. Translation gives CSASQGGIYGYTF.

This clonotype was observed many times. The rearrangement uses TRBV7-3 and TRBJ1-5, with D possibly being TRBD1 (5 bases). Germline values: CDR1 SGHTA, CDR2 FQGTGA. With 2 bases removed from V and 2 bases from J, the gap between germline ends came to 7 bases. The CDR3 has 14 amino acids. The CDR3 reads CASSLQGGNQPQHF. CDR3 sequence (DNA): TGTGCCAGCAGCTTACAGGGAGGCAATCAGCCCCAGCATTTT.

This clonotype was detected ten times or more. This rearrangement joins TRBV30 to TRBJ2-5; 9 bases are a match to TRBD2. Germline V gene lookup returns CDR1 GTSNPN and CDR2 SVGIG (reference sequence). V gave up 3 bases and J gave up 0 bases; unmatched junction bases: 11. CDR3 size: 17 residues. The CDR3 DNA follows: TGTGCCTGGAGAGAAGGACTAGCGTCTACTTACCAAGAGACCCAGTACTTC. It translates to CAWREGLASTYQETQYF.